The source of this TCR beta chain is a study of cytomegalovirus exposure and HLA in healthy donors. About the study: From HLA-typed donors, an early data release held some 91 million unique TCRs.

The PCR employed 60 Vbeta primers together with 13 Jbeta primers. Data came from immunoSEQ multiplex PCR; TCRdb stores just in-frame clones and leaves some out. The profile covers some 160,000 clones, with about 72% appearing a single time and 1.1% to 1.5% taken by the ten largest. This clone has only one observation. Its antigen is unidentified. General study results and limits: Equally common other TCR beta chains were less clonally expanded than HLA-associated ones, a later analysis found. The study recorded 160 or so TCR beta chains that were cytomegalovirus-associated.

The CDR3 consists of 13 residues. V gave up 4 bases and J gave up 5 bases; unmatched junction bases: 2. Germline V gene sequence: CDR1 SEHNR, CDR2 FQNEAQ (reference sequence). The genes are TRBV7-9 and TRBJ1-1; 9 positions match TRBD1. Input material: PBMCs. The receptor's source is a male donor in good health and CMV-seronegative. The CDR3 bases are TGTGCCAGCAGCTCCGACAGGGGGACTGAAGCTTTCTTT. Residues: CASSSDRGTEAFF.